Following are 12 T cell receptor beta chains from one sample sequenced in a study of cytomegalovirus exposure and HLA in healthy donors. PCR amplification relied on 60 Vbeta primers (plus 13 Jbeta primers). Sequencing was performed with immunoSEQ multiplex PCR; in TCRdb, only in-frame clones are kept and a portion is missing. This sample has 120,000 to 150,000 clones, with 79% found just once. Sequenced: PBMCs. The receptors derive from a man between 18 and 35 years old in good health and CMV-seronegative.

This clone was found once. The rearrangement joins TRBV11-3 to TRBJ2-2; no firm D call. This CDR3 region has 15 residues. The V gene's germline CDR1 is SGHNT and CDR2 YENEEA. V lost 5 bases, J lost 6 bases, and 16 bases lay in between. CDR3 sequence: CASSRPGPYAGELFF. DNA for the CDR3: TGTGCCAGCAGCCGCCCTGGGCCCTACGCCGGGGAGCTGTTTTTT.

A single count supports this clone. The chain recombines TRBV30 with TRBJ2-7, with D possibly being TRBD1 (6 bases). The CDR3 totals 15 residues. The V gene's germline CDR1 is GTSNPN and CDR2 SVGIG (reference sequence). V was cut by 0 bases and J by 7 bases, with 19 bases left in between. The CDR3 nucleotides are TGTGCCTGGAGTGTTCTGTCAGGGGCCCCTCGGGAGCAGTACTTC. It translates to CAWSVLSGAPREQYF.

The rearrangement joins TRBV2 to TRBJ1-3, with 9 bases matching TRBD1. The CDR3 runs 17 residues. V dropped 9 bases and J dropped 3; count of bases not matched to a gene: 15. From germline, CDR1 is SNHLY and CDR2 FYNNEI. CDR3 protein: CARNSNPGQGIGNTIYF. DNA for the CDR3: TGTGCCAGGAACTCGAACCCGGGACAGGGAATTGGAAACACCATATATTTT.

The CDR3 here is CASRPRGMETSNQPQHF. The CDR3 DNA sequence: TGTGCCAGCAGGCCGAGGGGGATGGAGACGAGCAATCAGCCCCAGCATTTT. The chain carries TRBV28 and TRBJ1-5; a possible D gene is TRBD1 (6 bases). The CDR3 totals 17 residues. Trimming pared 6 bases from V and 1 base from J, leaving 19 bases between. Germline V gene data show CDR1 as MDHEN and CDR2 as SYDVKM.

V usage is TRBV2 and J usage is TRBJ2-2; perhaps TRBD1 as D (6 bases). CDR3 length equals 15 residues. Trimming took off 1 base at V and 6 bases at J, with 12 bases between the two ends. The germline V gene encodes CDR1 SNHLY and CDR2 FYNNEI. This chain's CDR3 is CASSEGRGWAGELFF. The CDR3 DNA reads TGTGCCAGCAGTGAAGGCAGGGGTTGGGCCGGGGAGCTGTTTTTT.

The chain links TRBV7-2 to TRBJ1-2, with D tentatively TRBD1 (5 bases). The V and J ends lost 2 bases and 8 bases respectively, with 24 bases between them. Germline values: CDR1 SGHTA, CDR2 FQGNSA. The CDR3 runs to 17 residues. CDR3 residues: CASSLSVGAGKVSGYTF. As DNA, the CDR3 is TGTGCCAGCAGCTTATCAGTGGGTGCAGGGAAGGTCTCGGGCTACACCTTC.

The CDR3 protein is CASSLGGGDQPQHF. CDR3 nucleotides: TGCGCCAGCAGCTTGGGCGGAGGGGATCAGCCCCAGCATTTT. The rearrangement links TRBV5-1 to TRBJ1-5, with a possible D match to TRBD1 (5 bases). CDR3 size: 14 residues. V was clipped by 0 bases and J by 5 bases, with 9 bases between them. From germline, CDR1 is SGHRS and CDR2 YFSETQ.

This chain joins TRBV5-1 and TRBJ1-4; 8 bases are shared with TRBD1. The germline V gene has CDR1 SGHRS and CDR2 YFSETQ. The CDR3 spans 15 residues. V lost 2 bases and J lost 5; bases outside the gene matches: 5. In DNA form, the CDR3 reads TGCGCCAGCAGCTTTCGGACAGGGTGGAATGAAAAACTGTTTTTT. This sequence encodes CASSFRTGWNEKLFF.

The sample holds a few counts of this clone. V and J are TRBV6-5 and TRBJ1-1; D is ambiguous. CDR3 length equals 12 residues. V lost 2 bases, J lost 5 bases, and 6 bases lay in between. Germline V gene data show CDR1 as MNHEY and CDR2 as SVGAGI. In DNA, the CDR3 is TGTGCCAGCAGTTACGGGGAGACTGAAGCTTTCTTT. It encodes CASSYGETEAFF.

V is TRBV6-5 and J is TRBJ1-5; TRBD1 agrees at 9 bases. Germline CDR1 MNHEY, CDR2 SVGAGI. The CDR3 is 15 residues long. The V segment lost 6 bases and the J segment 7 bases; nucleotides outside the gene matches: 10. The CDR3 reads CASSPGTGIGQPQHF. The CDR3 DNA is TGTGCCAGCAGCCCCGGGACAGGGATAGGGCAGCCCCAGCATTTT.

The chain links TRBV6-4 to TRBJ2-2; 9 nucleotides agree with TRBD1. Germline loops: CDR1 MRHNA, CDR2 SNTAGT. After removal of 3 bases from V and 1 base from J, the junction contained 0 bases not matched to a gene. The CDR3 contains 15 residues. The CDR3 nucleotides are TGTGCCAGCAGTGAGGGACAGGGGAACACCGGGGAGCTGTTTTTT. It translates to CASSEGQGNTGELFF.

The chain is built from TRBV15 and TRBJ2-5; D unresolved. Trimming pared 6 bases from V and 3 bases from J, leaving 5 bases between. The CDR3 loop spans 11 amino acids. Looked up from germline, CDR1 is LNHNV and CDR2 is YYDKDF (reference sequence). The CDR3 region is CATSAEETQYF. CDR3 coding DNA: TGTGCCACCAGTGCGGAAGAGACCCAGTACTTC.